Each of the 2 T cell receptor beta chains below was sequenced from the same sample in a study of shared T cell receptors in the human thymus. TCRdb keeps only in-frame clones here, not all; method: immunoSEQ multiplex PCR. The repertoire holds under 850,000 clones, approximately 88% seen once, with around 0.0099% in the top ten. These same data were also listed under a study on human thymus T cells.

The sequenced sample was thymocytes. The receptors come from a boy under two years old with a congenital heart defect.

V is TRBV19 and J is TRBJ1-2; D might be TRBD1 (5 bases). Germline-derived CDR1 and CDR2 are LNHDA and SQIVND (reference sequence). The CDR3 sequence is 13 residues long. Trimming removed 6 bases from V and 1 base from J, with 9 bases in between. CDR3 sequence: CASRETVNYGYTF. CDR3 bases: TGTGCCAGTAGGGAGACAGTTAACTATGGCTACACCTTC.

The chain combines TRBV5-6 with TRBJ1-3; D remains ambiguous. V shed 0 bases and J shed 0 bases, with 13 bases lying between them. This CDR3 has 17 amino acids. Germline assignment: CDR1 SGHDT and CDR2 YYEEEE. The DNA for the CDR3 is TGTGCCAGCAGCTTGGCGCGGGCTAAAAACTCTGGAAACACCATATATTTT. As protein: CASSLARAKNSGNTIYF.